The 4 T cell receptor beta chains listed next were all sequenced from one sample in a study of blood T cell repertoires in COVID-19 (TCRdb year 2020). The library was obtained by the immunoSEQ multiplex PCR assay. Not all clones reach the TCRdb copy of this immuneACCESS table, which keeps in-frame sequences only. Checked studies attribute under half of the gap to unresolved V genes and leave the rest unexplained. In all, the sample holds about 210,000 clones, and 75% to 85% of those were seen once. Nearly 9.5% of the sample belongs to the ten largest clones. Sequencing input: PBMCs or T cells enriched from blood (not recorded which). These receptors all come from a man in his forties who had recovered from COVID-19.

The chain uses TRBV5-4 and TRBJ1-1, with 8 bases identical to TRBD1. The CDR3 is 16 residues long. Trimming removed 4 bases from V and 1 base from J; junction bases left unmatched: 9. The germline V gene has CDR1 SGHNT and CDR2 YYREEE (reference sequence). CDR3 coding DNA: TGTGCCAGCAGCATCTCCGGACAGGGAACGAACACTGAAGCTTTCTTT. As protein: CASSISGQGTNTEAFF.

This clone was seen once. The chain employs TRBV6-6 and TRBJ1-4; D not certain. The CDR3 is made up of 14 amino acids. V was trimmed by 7 bases and J by 6 bases, leaving 15 bases between them. Per the germline V gene, CDR1 is MNHNY and CDR2 is SVGAGI (reference sequence). CDR3 bases: TGTGCCAGCAACTCCCATATGAATGATGAAAAACTGTTTTTT. This sequence encodes CASNSHMNDEKLFF.

The genes are TRBV6-5 and TRBJ2-7, with 11 bases that match TRBD2. The V gene's germline CDR1 is MNHEY and CDR2 SVGAGI. The ends lost 6 bases at V and 3 bases at J; junction bases unmatched: 4. The CDR3 is 14 amino acids. The CDR3 sequence is CASRGTSGVYEQYF. CDR3 in DNA: TGTGCCAGCAGAGGGACTAGCGGCGTCTACGAGCAGTACTTC.

This chain uses TRBV4-2 with TRBJ1-1; 7 bases are a match to TRBD1. The CDR3 runs to 13 residues. With V trimmed by 6 bases and J by 4 bases, 5 bases remained unmatched. Germline loops: CDR1 LGHNA, CDR2 YNFKEQ. The CDR3 DNA follows: TGTGCCAGCAGTACAGGGGTAATCACTGAAGCTTTCTTT. Its protein product is CASSTGVITEAFF.